The clone carrying this T cell receptor (beta chain) occurred a few times. Original processing methods: Reference gene primer amplification yielded estimated nucleated cell counts. Assay: immunoSEQ multiplex PCR; the TCRdb copy retains only in-frame clones and omits some. That table gives V, J and clone size, and the DNA gave D and trimming. This sample has under 95,000 clones, with less than 90% found just once. The entry originates in a study of blood T cell repertoires in COVID-19. About the study: T cells, B-cell-depleted T cells, or PBMCs provided the cDNA or gDNA that served as material.

V gave up 6 bases and J gave up 2 bases; unmatched junction bases: 5. The germline V gene encodes CDR1 MNHNY and CDR2 SVGAGI (reference sequence). The CDR3 extends over 15 amino acids. This rearrangement joins TRBV6-6 to TRBJ1-5, with 9 bases that match TRBD1. The sequencing sample was made of peripheral blood. The clonotype comes from a man of 80 years or more in a cohort sampled during active COVID-19. The CDR3 nucleotides read TGTGCCAGCAGCTGGACAGGGGACGGCAATCAGCCCCAGCATTTT. This translates into CASSWTGDGNQPQHF.